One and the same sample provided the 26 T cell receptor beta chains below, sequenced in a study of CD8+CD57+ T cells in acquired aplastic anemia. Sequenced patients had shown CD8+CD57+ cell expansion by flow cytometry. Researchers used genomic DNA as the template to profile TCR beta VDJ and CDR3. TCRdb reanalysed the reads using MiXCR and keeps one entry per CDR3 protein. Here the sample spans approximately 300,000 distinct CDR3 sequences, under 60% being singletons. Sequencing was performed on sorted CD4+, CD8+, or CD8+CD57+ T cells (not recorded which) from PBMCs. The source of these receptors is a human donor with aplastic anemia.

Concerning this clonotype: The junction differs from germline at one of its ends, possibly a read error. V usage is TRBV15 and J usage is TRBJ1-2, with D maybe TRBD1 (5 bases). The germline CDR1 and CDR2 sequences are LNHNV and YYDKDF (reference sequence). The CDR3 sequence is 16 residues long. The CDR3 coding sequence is TGCGCCAGCAGCCAAGTTATGACAGCGGGGGACTATGGCTACACCTTC. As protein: CASSQVMTAGDYGYTF.

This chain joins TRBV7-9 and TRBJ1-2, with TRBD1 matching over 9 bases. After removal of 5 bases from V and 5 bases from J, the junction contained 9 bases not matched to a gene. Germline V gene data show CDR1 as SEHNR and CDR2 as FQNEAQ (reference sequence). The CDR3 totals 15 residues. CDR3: CASSPTGQGEYGYTF. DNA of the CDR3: TGTGCCAGCAGCCCCACGGGACAGGGCGAATATGGCTACACCTTC.

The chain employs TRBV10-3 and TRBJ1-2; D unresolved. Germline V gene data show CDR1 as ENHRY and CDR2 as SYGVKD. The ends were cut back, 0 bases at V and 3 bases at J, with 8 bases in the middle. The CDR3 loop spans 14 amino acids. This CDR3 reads CAISESGVYYGYTF. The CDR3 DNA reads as TGTGCCATCAGTGAGTCTGGGGTTTACTATGGCTACACCTTC.

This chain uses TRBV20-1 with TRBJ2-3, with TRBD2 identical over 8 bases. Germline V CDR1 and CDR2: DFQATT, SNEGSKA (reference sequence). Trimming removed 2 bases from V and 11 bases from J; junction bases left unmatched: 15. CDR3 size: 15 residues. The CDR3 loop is CSARSDGRAANEQYF. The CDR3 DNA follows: TGCAGTGCTAGATCGGACGGGAGGGCCGCCAATGAGCAGTATTTT.

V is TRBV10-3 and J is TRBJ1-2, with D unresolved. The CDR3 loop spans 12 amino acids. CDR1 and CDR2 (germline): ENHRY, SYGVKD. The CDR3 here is CAIRRGDRGYTF. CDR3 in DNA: TGTGCAATCCGTCGGGGTGATCGGGGCTACACCTTC.

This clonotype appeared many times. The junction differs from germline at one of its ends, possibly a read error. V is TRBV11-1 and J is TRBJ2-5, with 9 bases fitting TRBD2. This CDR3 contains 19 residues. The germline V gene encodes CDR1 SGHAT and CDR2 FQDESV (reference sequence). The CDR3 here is CASSPGRGGGRARHAAIIF. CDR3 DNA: TGTGCCAGCAGCCCCGGCCGCGGGGGCGGGAGGGCCAGGCACGCCGCTATAATTTTC. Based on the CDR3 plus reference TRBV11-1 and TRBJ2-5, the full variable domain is EAEVAQSPRYKITEKSQAVAFWCDPISGHATLYWYRQILGQGPELLVQFQDESVVDDSQLPKDRFSAERLKGVDSTLKIQPAELGDSAMYLCASSPGRGGGRARHAAIIFGPGTRLLVL.

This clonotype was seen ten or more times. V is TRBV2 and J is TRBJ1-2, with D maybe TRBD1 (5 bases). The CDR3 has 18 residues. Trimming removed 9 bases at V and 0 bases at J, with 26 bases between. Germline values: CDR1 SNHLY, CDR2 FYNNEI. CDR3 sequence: CASFKGAGRMIANYGYTF. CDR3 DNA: TGTGCCAGTTTTAAAGGGGCGGGACGGATGATAGCTAACTATGGCTACACCTTC.

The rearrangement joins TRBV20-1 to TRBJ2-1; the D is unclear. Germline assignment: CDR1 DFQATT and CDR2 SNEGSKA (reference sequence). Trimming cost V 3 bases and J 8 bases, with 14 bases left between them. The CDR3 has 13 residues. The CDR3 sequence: CSARSSQTDEQFF. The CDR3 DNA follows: TGCAGTGCTAGGTCCAGTCAGACGGATGAGCAGTTCTTC.

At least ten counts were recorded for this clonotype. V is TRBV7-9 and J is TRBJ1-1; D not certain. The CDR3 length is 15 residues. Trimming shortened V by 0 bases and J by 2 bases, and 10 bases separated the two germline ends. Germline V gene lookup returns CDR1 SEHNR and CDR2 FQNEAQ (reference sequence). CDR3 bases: TGTGCCAGCAGCTTAGCTCAAACCCGAAACACTGAAGCTTTCTTT. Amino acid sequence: CASSLAQTRNTEAFF.

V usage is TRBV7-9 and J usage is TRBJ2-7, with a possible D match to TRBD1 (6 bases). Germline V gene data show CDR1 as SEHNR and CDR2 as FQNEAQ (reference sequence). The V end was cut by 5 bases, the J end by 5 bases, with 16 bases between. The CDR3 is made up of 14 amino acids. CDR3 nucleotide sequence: TGTGCCAGCAGCCGATCACAGGGTGTCGACGAGCAGTACTTC. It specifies CASSRSQGVDEQYF.

The CDR3 sequence: CAISRDTVVNEQFF. The CDR3 region has the DNA TGTGCCATCAGCAGGGACACAGTAGTGAATGAGCAGTTCTTC. This chain links TRBV10-3 with TRBJ2-1; tentative D call: TRBD1 (6 bases). CDR3 size: 14 residues. V gave up 6 bases and J gave up 7 bases, with 16 bases separating them. From germline, CDR1 is ENHRY and CDR2 SYGVKD.

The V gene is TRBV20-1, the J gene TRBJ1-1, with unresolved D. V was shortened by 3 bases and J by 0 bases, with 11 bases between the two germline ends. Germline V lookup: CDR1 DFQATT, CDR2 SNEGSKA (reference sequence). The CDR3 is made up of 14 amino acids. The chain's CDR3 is CSARDRQVNTEAFF. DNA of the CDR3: TGCAGTGCTAGGGACCGGCAGGTGAACACTGAAGCTTTCTTT.

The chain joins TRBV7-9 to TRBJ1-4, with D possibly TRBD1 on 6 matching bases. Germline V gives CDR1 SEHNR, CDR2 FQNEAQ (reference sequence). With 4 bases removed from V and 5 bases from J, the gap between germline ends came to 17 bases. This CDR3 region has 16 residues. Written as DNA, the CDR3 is TGTGCCAGCAGCTCGGGATGGGACACTTCAAATGAAAAACTGTTTTTT. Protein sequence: CASSSGWDTSNEKLFF. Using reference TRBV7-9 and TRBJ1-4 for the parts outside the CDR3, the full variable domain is DTGVSQNPRHKITKRGQNVTFRCDPISEHNRLYWYRQTLGQGPEFLTYFQNEAQLEKSRLLSDRFSAERPKGSFSTLEIQRTEQGDSAMYLCASSSGWDTSNEKLFFGSGTQLSVL.

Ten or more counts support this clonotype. The CDR3 protein is CASSVTGANYNEQFF. The CDR3 DNA follows: TGTGCCAGCAGCGTAACCGGGGCGAACTACAATGAGCAGTTCTTC. V usage is TRBV9 and J usage is TRBJ2-1; D possibly matches TRBD1 or TRBD2 (5 bases each). From germline, CDR1 is SGDLS and CDR2 YYNGEE. The CDR3 length is 15 residues. V lost 1 base and J lost 3, with 11 bases in between.

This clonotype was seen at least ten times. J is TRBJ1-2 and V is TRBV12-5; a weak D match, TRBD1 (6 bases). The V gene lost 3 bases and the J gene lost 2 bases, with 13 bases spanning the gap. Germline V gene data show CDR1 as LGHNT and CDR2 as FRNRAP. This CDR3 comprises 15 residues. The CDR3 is CASGLSRGFNYGYTF. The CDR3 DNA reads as TGTGCTAGTGGTTTATCCAGGGGTTTCAACTATGGCTACACCTTC.

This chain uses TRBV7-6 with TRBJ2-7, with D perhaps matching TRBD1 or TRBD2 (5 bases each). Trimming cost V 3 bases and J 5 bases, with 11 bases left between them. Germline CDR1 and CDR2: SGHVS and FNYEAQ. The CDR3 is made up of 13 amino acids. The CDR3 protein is CASSFGMGHEQYF. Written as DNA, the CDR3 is TGTGCCAGCAGCTTCGGTATGGGACACGAGCAGTACTTC.

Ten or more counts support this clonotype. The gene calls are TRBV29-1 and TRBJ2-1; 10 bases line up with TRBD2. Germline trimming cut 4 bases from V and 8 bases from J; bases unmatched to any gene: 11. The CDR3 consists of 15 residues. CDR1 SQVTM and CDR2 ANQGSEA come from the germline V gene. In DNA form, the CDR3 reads TGCAGCGTTGTTCGTGGACTAGCGGTATCGGATGAGCAGTTCTTC. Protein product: CSVVRGLAVSDEQFF.

The CDR3 here is CASRAGWGVTTEAFF. In DNA form, the CDR3 reads TGTGCCTCACGGGCTGGTTGGGGAGTGACCACTGAAGCTTTCTTT. The chain recombines TRBV10-3 with TRBJ1-1, with D hard to call. Trimming took off 11 bases at V and 4 bases at J, with 23 bases between the two ends. CDR3 length: 15 residues. From germline, CDR1 is ENHRY and CDR2 SYGVKD.

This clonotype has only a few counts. The CDR3 is CASSLSGSMYTEAFF. For the CDR3, the DNA is TGCGCCAGCAGCTTGTCTGGGTCGATGTACACTGAAGCTTTCTTT. V usage is TRBV5-1 and J usage is TRBJ1-1; D is uncertain. The V and J ends lost 1 base and 3 bases respectively, with 13 bases between them. The CDR3 extends over 15 amino acids. CDR1 SGHRS and CDR2 YFSETQ come from the germline V gene.

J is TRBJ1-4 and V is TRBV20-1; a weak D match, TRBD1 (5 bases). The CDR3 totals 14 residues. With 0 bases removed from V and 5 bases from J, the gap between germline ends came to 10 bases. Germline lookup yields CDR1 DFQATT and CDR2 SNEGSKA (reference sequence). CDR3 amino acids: CSARDFTGNEKLFF. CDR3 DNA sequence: TGCAGTGCTAGAGATTTTACAGGCAATGAAAAACTGTTTTTT.

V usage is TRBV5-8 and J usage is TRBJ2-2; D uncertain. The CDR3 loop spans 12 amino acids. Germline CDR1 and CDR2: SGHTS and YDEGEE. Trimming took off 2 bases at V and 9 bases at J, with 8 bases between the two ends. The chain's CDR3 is CASSLGIWELFF. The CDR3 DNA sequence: TGTGCCAGCAGCTTAGGGATATGGGAGCTGTTTTTT. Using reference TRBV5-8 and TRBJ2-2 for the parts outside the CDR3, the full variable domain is EAGVTQSPTHLIKTRGQQATLRCSPISGHTSVYWYQQALGLGLQFLLWYDEGEERNRGNFPPRFSGRQFPNYSSELNVNALELEDSALYLCASSLGIWELFFGEGSRLTVL.

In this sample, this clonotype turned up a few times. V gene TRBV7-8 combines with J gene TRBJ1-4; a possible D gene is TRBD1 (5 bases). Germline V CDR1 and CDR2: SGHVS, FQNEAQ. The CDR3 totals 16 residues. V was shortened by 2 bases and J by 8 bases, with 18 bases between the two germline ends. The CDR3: CASSLNRGATGEKLFF. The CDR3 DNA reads TGTGCCAGCAGCTTAAATCGCGGGGCGACGGGGGAAAAACTGTTTTTT.

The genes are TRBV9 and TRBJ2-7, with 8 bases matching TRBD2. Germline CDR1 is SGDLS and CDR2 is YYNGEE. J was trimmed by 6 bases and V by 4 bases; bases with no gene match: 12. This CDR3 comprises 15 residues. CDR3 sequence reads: CASSQGTGGAAEQYF. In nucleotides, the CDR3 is TGTGCCAGCAGCCAGGGTACCGGGGGGGCGGCCGAGCAGTACTTC.

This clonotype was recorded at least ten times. The DNA of the CDR3 is TGCAGTGCCAGCGGGACTAGCGGGAGCAATGAGCAGTTCTTC. Its protein product is CSASGTSGSNEQFF. The chain uses TRBV20-1 and TRBJ2-1; 14 bases agree with TRBD2. V shed 6 bases, J shed 6 bases, and the junction held 4 bases outside the gene matches. This CDR3 is 14 amino acids long. The germline CDR1 and CDR2 sequences are DFQATT and SNEGSKA (reference sequence).

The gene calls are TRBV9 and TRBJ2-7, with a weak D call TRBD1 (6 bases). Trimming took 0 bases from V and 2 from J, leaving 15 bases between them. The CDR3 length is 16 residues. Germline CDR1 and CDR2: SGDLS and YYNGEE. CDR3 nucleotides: TGTGCCAGCAGCGTAGGATTGACAGGCGATCCCTACGAGCAGTACTTC. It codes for CASSVGLTGDPYEQYF.

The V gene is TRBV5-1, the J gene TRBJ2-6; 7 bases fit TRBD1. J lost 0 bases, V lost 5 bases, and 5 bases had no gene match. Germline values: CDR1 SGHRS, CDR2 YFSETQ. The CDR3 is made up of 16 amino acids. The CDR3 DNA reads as TGCGCCAGCAGACGCGAGGGGGCCTCTGGGGCCAACGTCCTGACTTTC. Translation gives CASRREGASGANVLTF.